The 20 T cell receptor beta chains in this list originate from one sample, sequenced in a study of T-cell reconstitution after alpha-beta-depleted transplantation in children. Library preparation (for TCRbeta) was performed with unique molecular identifiers. TCRdb fed the PCR reads into MiXCR, producing one record per CDR3 protein. In the table there are approximately 240,000 distinct CDR3 sequences, 9.7% of which are singletons. The material sequenced was PBMCs from the stem cell graft donor, taken from the stem cell graft. Receptors were obtained from a human donor who donated a stem cell graft to a child with SCID.

This clonotype was observed many times. The V call is TRBV20-1, the J call TRBJ1-1; weak D call: TRBD1 (5 bases). Deletions cut 0 bases from V and 0 bases from J, with 14 bases between. CDR3 length: 16 amino acids. Germline V gene lookup returns CDR1 DFQATT and CDR2 SNEGSKA (reference sequence). This CDR3 reads CSARDPGPRVNTEAFF. CDR3 in DNA: TGCAGTGCTAGAGACCCGGGACCTCGAGTGAACACTGAAGCTTTCTTT.

This clonotype was seen repeatedly, ten times or more. The chain is built from TRBV11-2 and TRBJ1-6; D might be TRBD1 (6 bases). From germline, CDR1 is SGHAT and CDR2 FQNNGV. The CDR3 loop spans 15 amino acids. Trimming left V 1 base short and J 6 bases short, with 10 bases between. CDR3: CASSLARGPNSPLHF. In DNA form, the CDR3 reads TGTGCCAGCAGCTTAGCCAGGGGACCTAATTCACCCCTCCACTTT. The whole variable domain, remainder taken from reference TRBV11-2 and TRBJ1-6, is EAGVAQSPRYKIIEKRQSVAFWCNPISGHATLYWYQQILGQGPKLLIQFQNNGVVDDSQLPKDRFSAERLKGVDSTLKIQPAKLEDSAVYLCASSLARGPNSPLHFGNGTRLTVT.

The sample holds a few counts of this clonotype. This chain links TRBV4-1 with TRBJ2-5, with a tentative D call TRBD2 (5 bases). Germline CDR1 MGHRA, CDR2 YSYEKL. The CDR3 covers 18 residues. The V end was cut by 0 bases, the J end by 5 bases, with 22 bases between. The CDR3 here is CASSQDTNPGSSQETQYF. As DNA, the CDR3 is TGCGCCAGCAGCCAAGACACCAATCCGGGATCCTCTCAGGAGACCCAGTACTTC.

This clonotype showed up many times. The chain is built from TRBV7-2 and TRBJ2-5; 8 bases match TRBD2. CDR3 length: 15 residues. The junction had 5 bases not matched to a gene; V was cut back by 0 bases and J by 5 bases. Germline CDR1 SGHTA, CDR2 FQGNSA. In DNA form, the CDR3 reads TGTGCCAGCAGCTTAGCGGGACTAGAATCGGAGACCCAGTACTTC. Its translation is CASSLAGLESETQYF. Together with reference TRBV7-2 and TRBJ2-5, the CDR3 gives the full variable domain: GAGVSQSPSNKVTEKGKDVELRCDPISGHTALYWYRQSLGQGLEFLIYFQGNSAPDKSGLPSDRFSAERTGGSVSTLTIQRTQQEDSAVYLCASSLAGLESETQYFGPGTRLLVL.

This clonotype was picked up many times. The chain links TRBV20-1 to TRBJ1-2, with 7 bases matching TRBD1. CDR1 and CDR2 (germline): DFQATT, SNEGSKA (reference sequence). The CDR3 contains 13 residues. Losses at the gene ends were 3 bases for V and 6 bases for J; bases not matched to a gene: 7. DNA for the CDR3: TGCAGTGCTAGGAAACAGGGGTTGAATGGCTACACCTTC. Residues: CSARKQGLNGYTF.

This clonotype was counted many times. The CDR3 DNA follows: TGCAGTGCGCCCCGGACCAATAGCAATCAGCCCCAGCATTTT. Translation: CSAPRTNSNQPQHF. The rearrangement links TRBV20-1 to TRBJ1-5, with D hard to call. Germline CDR1 and CDR2: DFQATT and SNEGSKA (reference sequence). V was shortened by 6 bases and J by 0 bases, with 12 bases between the two germline ends. The CDR3 is made up of 14 amino acids.

This clonotype has at least ten counts. The V gene is TRBV5-6, the J gene TRBJ1-1, with TRBD1 identical over 7 bases. The CDR3 consists of 15 residues. The germline V gene has CDR1 SGHDT and CDR2 YYEEEE. Losses at the gene ends were 2 bases for V and 3 bases for J; bases not matched to a gene: 7. The CDR3 reads CASSFLQGGYTEAFF. The CDR3 bases are TGTGCCAGCAGCTTCCTCCAGGGGGGGTACACTGAAGCTTTCTTT.

This clonotype was observed a few times. The J gene is TRBJ1-2, the V gene TRBV20-1, with 12 bases fitting TRBD1. Germline V gives CDR1 DFQATT, CDR2 SNEGSKA (reference sequence). The V and J ends lost 0 bases and 2 bases, in that order; junction bases with no gene match: 4. CDR3 length: 16 amino acids. CDR3 protein: CSARDPGQGANYGYTF. Here the CDR3 DNA reads TGCAGTGCTAGAGATCCGGGACAGGGGGCGAACTATGGCTACACCTTC.

Ten or more counts support this clonotype. The V and J genes are TRBV20-1 and TRBJ2-1, with 7 nucleotides matching TRBD1. CDR1 and CDR2 from the germline V gene are DFQATT and SNEGSKA (reference sequence). The CDR3 totals 13 residues. Germline trimming cut 3 bases from V and 8 bases from J; bases unmatched to any gene: 7. CDR3 bases: TGCAGTGCTAGGACAGGGATCGTCTATGAGCAGTTCTTC. Encoded protein: CSARTGIVYEQFF.

J is TRBJ1-5 and V is TRBV20-1; 8 bases map to TRBD1. This CDR3 comprises 15 residues. CDR1 DFQATT and CDR2 SNEGSKA come from the germline V gene (reference sequence). With V trimmed by 8 bases and J by 2 bases, 11 bases remained unmatched. CDR3 bases: TGCAGTTTCACCCCCGGACAGGGAGGCAATCAGCCCCAGCATTTT. It encodes CSFTPGQGGNQPQHF.

The sample holds many counts of this clonotype. CDR3 residues: CSAISGARTDTQYF. DNA of the CDR3: TGCAGTGCTATCAGCGGGGCCCGCACAGATACGCAGTATTTT. The chain recombines TRBV20-1 with TRBJ2-3; 7 positions agree with TRBD2. The CDR3 sequence is 14 residues long. J gave up 1 base and V 4 bases, and 5 bases lay outside the gene matches. Germline CDR1 DFQATT, CDR2 SNEGSKA (reference sequence).

This clonotype was detected many times. The rearrangement uses TRBV5-6 and TRBJ2-7; 9 nucleotides agree with TRBD1. The CDR3 loop spans 15 amino acids. Germline V gene lookup returns CDR1 SGHDT and CDR2 YYEEEE. V gave up 1 base and J gave up 2 bases; unmatched junction bases: 4. The CDR3 nucleotides read TGTGCCAGCAGCTTGATTGGACAGGGGACCTACGAGCAGTACTTC. This codes for CASSLIGQGTYEQYF.

This clonotype showed up many times. The rearrangement uses TRBV29-1 and TRBJ2-7, with TRBD1 as a possible D gene (7 bases). CDR3 length: 12 amino acids. V was pared by 7 bases and J by 2 bases, with 12 bases between. Per germline, CDR1 SQVTM and CDR2 ANQGSEA. Here the CDR3 reads CSGGDRPYEQYF. CDR3 nucleotide sequence: TGCAGCGGCGGGGACAGACCCTACGAGCAGTACTTC.

This clonotype was counted at least ten times. The chain combines TRBV20-1 with TRBJ1-4; D unresolved. The CDR3 covers 12 residues. CDR1 is DFQATT and CDR2 is SNEGSKA in the germline V gene (reference sequence). V lost 4 bases to trimming and J lost 5 bases, with 8 bases between them. CDR3 protein: CSAMSPNEKLFF. The CDR3 DNA follows: TGCAGTGCTATGAGTCCGAATGAAAAACTGTTTTTT.

This clonotype was found many times. The gene calls are TRBV5-6 and TRBJ2-4, with D perhaps matching TRBD2 (5 bases). CDR1 and CDR2 (germline): SGHDT, YYEEEE. The V and J ends lost 1 base and 0 bases respectively, with 8 bases between them. This CDR3 contains 15 residues. The CDR3 spells CASSLRTLAKNIQYF. CDR3 bases: TGTGCCAGCAGCTTGCGGACTCTAGCCAAAAACATTCAGTACTTC.

In this sample, this clonotype turned up many times. The CDR3 DNA is TGCAGTGCTAGACGGGACTGGGATCAGCCCCAGCATTTT. The encoded protein is CSARRDWDQPQHF. J is TRBJ1-5 and V is TRBV20-1, with D perhaps TRBD1 (5 bases). Trimming cost V 2 bases and J 5 bases, with 10 bases left between them. Germline-derived CDR1 and CDR2 are DFQATT and SNEGSKA (reference sequence). This CDR3 region has 13 residues.

Concerning this clonotype: Given a much more abundant clone one base away, this may be a read error. This CDR3 fails to terminate in the conserved phenylalanine or tryptophan, so it likely reflects a read error. The J gene is TRBJ2-7, the V gene TRBV7-8; a weak D match, TRBD1 (6 bases). Germline CDR1 reads SGHVS; CDR2 reads FQNEAQ. The V and J ends lost 4 bases and 6 bases respectively, with 7 bases between them. The CDR3 sequence is 11 residues long. The CDR3 region is CASSSRGEQYY. The DNA of the CDR3 is TGTGCCAGCAGCTCCAGGGGCGAGCAGTACTAC.

In this sample, this clonotype turned up many times. The J gene is TRBJ2-2, the V gene TRBV20-1; D remains unclear. V lost 5 bases, J lost 3 bases, and 16 bases lay in between. The CDR3 totals 15 residues. CDR1 and CDR2 from the germline V gene are DFQATT and SNEGSKA (reference sequence). CDR3 residues: CSAAPLGPDTGELFF. CDR3 in DNA: TGCAGTGCTGCCCCTCTGGGCCCGGACACCGGGGAGCTGTTTTTT.

This clonotype was counted a few times. The V and J genes are TRBV5-1 and TRBJ1-1, with 10 positions matching TRBD1. The CDR3 consists of 15 residues. In germline, CDR1 is SGHRS, CDR2 YFSETQ. J was trimmed by 4 bases and V by 4 bases; bases with no gene match: 7. In DNA form, the CDR3 reads TGCGCCAGCAGCGTAGCCGGGACAGGGGTCACTGAAGCTTTCTTT. The encoded protein is CASSVAGTGVTEAFF.

CDR3 DNA: TGCGCCAGCAGCCAAGATTACAGGGCACCTTATGGCTACACCTTC. It is translated as CASSQDYRAPYGYTF. The rearrangement links TRBV4-3 to TRBJ1-2, with TRBD1 as a possible D gene (6 bases). CDR3 size: 15 residues. CDR1 LGHNA and CDR2 YSLEER come from the germline V gene. The V end lost 0 bases, the J end lost 5 bases, and 13 bases lay between the germline ends.